The following is a T cell receptor (beta chain) sequence with its context. One junction end disagrees with the germline gene, perhaps due to a read error. These data are taken from a study of blood T cell repertoires in COVID-19. Here immunoSEQ multiplex PCR was the method, and the copy in TCRdb shows in-frame clones only, minus some. The sample lists approximately 130,000 clones; approximately 77% were seen once. Germline-derived CDR1 and CDR2 are MDHEN and SYDVKM. The CDR3 totals 13 residues. The receptor's source is a man older than 75 with acute or convalescent COVID-19. Source material: peripheral blood. J is TRBJ2-7 and V is TRBV28; weak D call: TRBD2 (5 bases). The CDR3 nucleotides read TGTGCCAGCATCCAAGGCGCGGACTCGGAGCAGCACTTC. Its protein is CASIQGADSEQHF. The full variable domain, its missing parts supplied by reference TRBV28 and TRBJ2-7, is DVKVTQSSRYLVKRTGEKVFLECVQDMDHENMFWYRQDPGLGLRLIYFSYDVKMKEKGDIPEGYSVSREKKERFSLILESASTNQTSMYLCASIQGADSEQHFGPGTRLTVT.